A single sample is the source of the 12 T cell receptor beta chains below, sequenced in a study of T cell responses to AZD1222 COVID-19 vaccine. Sequencing used immunoSEQ multiplex PCR; TCRdb keeps in-frame clones, though not all of them. The repertoire holds roughly 72,000 clones, with 85% as singletons. This specimen consisted of peripheral blood, obtained on day 0 of AZD1222 vaccination. The receptors stem from an adult in good health.

The gene calls are TRBV4-1 and TRBJ2-3; either TRBD1 or TRBD2 may supply D (5 bases each). CDR3 length: 16 amino acids. Germline V lookup: CDR1 MGHRA, CDR2 YSYEKL. The V end lost 0 bases, the J end lost 3 bases, and 13 bases lay between the germline ends. CDR3 DNA: TGCGCCAGCAGCCAAGAGGGGGAGAGGGCGACAGATACGCAGTATTTT. Translation gives CASSQEGERATDTQYF.

In DNA, the CDR3 is TGTGCCAGCAGCTTCGGGACAGGGGGCAATGAGCAGTTCTTC. The encoded protein is CASSFGTGGNEQFF. The chain links TRBV5-5 to TRBJ2-1; 11 bases fit TRBD1. Germline trimming cut 2 bases from V and 6 bases from J; bases unmatched to any gene: 1. The CDR3 contains 14 residues. Looked up from germline, CDR1 is SGHKS and CDR2 is YYEKEE (reference sequence).

As DNA, the CDR3 is TGTGCCAGCAGCCAAGACCAAGGGGCGAGGCATGGCTACACCTTC. Translating gives CASSQDQGARHGYTF. This sequence joins TRBV3-1 (or the pseudogene TRBV3-2) and TRBJ1-2; a weak D match, TRBD1 (5 bases). The CDR3 runs to 15 residues. CDR1 and CDR2 from the germline V gene are LGHDT and YNNKEL (reference sequence). Trimming took off 0 bases at V and 6 bases at J, with 14 bases between the two ends.

The V and J genes are TRBV12-3 or TRBV12-4 and TRBJ1-1, with D hard to call. The CDR3 is 13 amino acids. V lost 6 bases and J 1 base, leaving 9 bases between the germline ends. CDR3 DNA sequence: TGTGCCAGCAGCCGGATTCAGAACACTGAAGCTTTCTTT. Translated: CASSRIQNTEAFF.

A single count supports this clone. The chain combines TRBV19 with TRBJ2-7; TRBD2 aligns across 11 bases. J gave up 3 bases and V 7 bases, and 14 bases lay outside the gene matches. Looked up from germline, CDR1 is LNHDA and CDR2 is SQIVND (reference sequence). This CDR3 has 17 residues. CDR3 DNA: TGTGCCAGTACCCCCATACTCCGACTAGCGGGAAACTACGAGCAGTACTTC. Encoded protein: CASTPILRLAGNYEQYF.

The V gene is TRBV30, the J gene TRBJ2-7, with D possibly matching TRBD1 (5 bases). V was trimmed by 1 base and J by 2 bases, leaving 12 bases between them. CDR1 and CDR2 (germline): GTSNPN, SVGIG (reference sequence). This CDR3 is built from 14 residues. The CDR3 coding sequence is TGTGCCTGGAGTGAAGGCAGGGCCCCCTACGAGCAGTACTTC. It yields the protein CAWSEGRAPYEQYF. Variable domain in full (rest from reference TRBV30 and TRBJ2-7): SQTIHQWPATLVQPVGSPLSLECTVEGTSNPNLYWYRQAAGRGLQLLFYSVGIGQISSEVPQNLSASRPQDRQFILSSKKLLLSDSGFYLCAWSEGRAPYEQYFGPGTRLTVT.

The chain joins TRBV6-6 to TRBJ1-5, with 9 bases that match TRBD1. Germline V CDR1 and CDR2: MNHNY, SVGAGI (reference sequence). This CDR3 is 14 amino acids long. The V gene end was trimmed by 6 bases and the J gene end by 7 bases; junction bases not matched to a gene: 7. The CDR3 loop reads CASRPGTGIQPQHF. CDR3 bases: TGTGCCAGCAGGCCTGGGACAGGGATCCAGCCCCAGCATTTT.

The chain employs TRBV5-4 and TRBJ2-7, with a possible D match to TRBD2 (5 bases). The CDR3 contains 14 residues. V lost 2 bases to trimming and J lost 1 base, with 10 bases between them. In germline, CDR1 is SGHNT, CDR2 YYREEE (reference sequence). The CDR3 DNA reads as TGTGCCAGCAGCTTAGAGGGCGTGTCCTACGAGCAGTACTTC. Encoded protein: CASSLEGVSYEQYF.

The rearrangement links TRBV7-8 to TRBJ1-3; D uncertain. The V gene's germline CDR1 is SGHVS and CDR2 FQNEAQ. V gave up 8 bases and J gave up 4 bases, with 15 bases separating them. The CDR3 has 14 residues. DNA for the CDR3: TGTGCCAGCGGTTTACTAGGTTCCGGAAACACCATATATTTT. Translated: CASGLLGSGNTIYF.

The chain couples TRBV18 to TRBJ1-3; a weak D match, TRBD1 (5 bases). The CDR3 covers 17 residues. Germline V gene sequence: CDR1 KGHSH, CDR2 LQKENI. The V and J ends lost 3 bases and 0 bases respectively, with 15 bases between them. The CDR3 sequence is CASSPRVWGGSGNTIYF. In nucleotides, the CDR3 is TGTGCCAGCTCACCCAGGGTCTGGGGTGGCTCTGGAAACACCATATATTTT.

The chain couples TRBV25-1 to TRBJ1-2; TRBD1 agrees at 8 bases. Germline lookup yields CDR1 MGHDK and CDR2 SYGVNS. J lost 6 bases, V lost 2 bases, and 8 bases had no gene match. The CDR3 spans 15 residues. The CDR3 loop reads CASSEPMKTGDGYTF. The CDR3 DNA reads as TGTGCCAGCAGTGAACCTATGAAGACAGGGGATGGCTACACCTTC.

J is TRBJ2-2 and V is TRBV5-4; the D gene is possibly TRBD1 (6 bases). The CDR3 sequence is 17 residues long. CDR1 is SGHNT, CDR2 YYREEE, per germline (reference sequence). Trimming stripped 4 bases from V and 1 base from J, with 17 bases between. CDR3 sequence: CASSADPGQLNTGELFF. CDR3 sequence (DNA): TGTGCCAGCAGCGCCGATCCGGGACAATTGAACACCGGGGAGCTGTTTTTT.